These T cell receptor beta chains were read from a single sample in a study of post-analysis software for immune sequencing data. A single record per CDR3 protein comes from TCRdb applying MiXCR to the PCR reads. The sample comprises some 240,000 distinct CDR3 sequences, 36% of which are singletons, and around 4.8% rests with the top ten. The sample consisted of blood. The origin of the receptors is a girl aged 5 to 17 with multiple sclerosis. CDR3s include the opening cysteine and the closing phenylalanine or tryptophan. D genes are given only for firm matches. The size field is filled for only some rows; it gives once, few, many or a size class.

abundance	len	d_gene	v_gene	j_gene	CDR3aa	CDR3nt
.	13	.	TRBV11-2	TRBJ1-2	CAGSHGGGYGYTF	TGTGCCGGCAGCCATGGGGGTGGCTATGGCTACACCTTC
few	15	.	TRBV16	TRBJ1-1	CASSRGTPRNTEAFF	TGTGCCAGCAGCCGAGGGACACCTCGGAACACTGAAGCTTTCTTT
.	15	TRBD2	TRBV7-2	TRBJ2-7	CASSRGLAITYEQYF	TGTGCCAGCAGCAGGGGACTAGCGATCACCTACGAGCAGTACTTC
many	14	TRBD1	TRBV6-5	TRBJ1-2	CASSYRSRGYGYTF	TGTGCCAGCAGTTACCGCAGCAGGGGGTATGGCTACACCTTC
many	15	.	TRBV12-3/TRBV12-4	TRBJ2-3	CASSLREGGTDTQYF	TGTGCCAGCAGTCTCCGGGAAGGGGGCACAGATACGCAGTATTTT
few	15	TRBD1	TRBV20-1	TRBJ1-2	CSARDNRGRDYGYTF	TGCAGTGCTAGAGACAACAGGGGGAGAGACTATGGCTACACCTTC
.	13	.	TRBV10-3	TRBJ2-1	CATSRENYNEQFF	TGTGCCACCTCACGGGAGAACTACAATGAGCAGTTCTTC
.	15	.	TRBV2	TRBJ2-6	CASSVWDAGANVLTF	TGTGCCAGCAGTGTGTGGGACGCTGGGGCCAACGTCCTGACTTTC
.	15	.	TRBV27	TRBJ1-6	CASTQSPEDNSPLHF	TGTGCCAGCACTCAATCTCCCGAAGATAATTCACCCCTCCACTTT
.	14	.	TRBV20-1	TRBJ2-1	CSARDFSSYNEQFF	TGCAGTGCCAGGGACTTCAGCTCCTACAATGAGCAGTTCTTC
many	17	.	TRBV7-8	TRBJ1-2	CASSKEVLQHMYYGYTF	TGTGCCAGCAGTAAAGAGGTCCTACAGCACATGTACTATGGCTACACCTTC
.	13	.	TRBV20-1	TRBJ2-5	CSVVDGRGETQYF	TGCAGTGTCGTAGATGGCCGGGGAGAGACCCAGTACTTC
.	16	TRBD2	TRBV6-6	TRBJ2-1	CASSSWGAGILNEQFF	TGTGCCAGCAGCTCATGGGGAGCGGGGATCCTGAATGAGCAGTTCTTC
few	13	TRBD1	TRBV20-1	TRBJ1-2	CSANTGGGYGYTF	TGCAGTGCTAATACAGGGGGGGGCTATGGCTACACCTTC
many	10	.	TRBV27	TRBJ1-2	CASRGYGYTF	TGTGCCAGCAGGGGCTATGGCTACACCTTC
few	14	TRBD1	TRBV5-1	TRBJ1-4	CASSLGTEEEKLFF	TGCGCCAGCAGCCTAGGGACAGAAGAAGAAAAACTGTTTTTT
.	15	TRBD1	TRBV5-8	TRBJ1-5	CASSLGDRAGQPQHF	TGTGCCAGCAGCTTGGGAGACAGGGCCGGTCAGCCCCAGCATTTT
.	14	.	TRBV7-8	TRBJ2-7	CASSRRGVNHEQYF	TGTGCCAGCAGCCGCAGGGGAGTAAACCACGAGCAGTACTTC
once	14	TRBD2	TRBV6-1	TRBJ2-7	CASSGTSVSYEQYF	TGTGCCAGCAGCGGGACTAGCGTCTCCTACGAGCAGTACTTC
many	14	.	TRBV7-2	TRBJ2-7	CASSLFGGLYEQYF	TGTGCCAGCAGCCTATTTGGGGGGCTCTACGAGCAGTACTTC
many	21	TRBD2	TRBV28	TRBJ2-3	CASSSLFEILLAGRTTDTQYF	TGTGCCAGCAGTTCGCTCTTCGAGATTCTCCTAGCGGGGCGAACCACAGATACGCAGTATTTT
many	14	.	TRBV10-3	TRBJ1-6	CAISAGTLHSPLHF	TGTGCCATCAGTGCCGGGACCTTACATTCACCCCTCCACTTT
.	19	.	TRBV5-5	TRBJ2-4	CASSRARTATYVDRNIQYF	TGTGCCAGCAGCCGAGCGAGGACAGCGACCTATGTTGATAGGAACATTCAGTACTTC
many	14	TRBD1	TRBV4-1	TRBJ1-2	CASSQPDRDGGYTF	TGCGCCAGCAGCCAACCGGACAGGGATGGCGGCTACACCTTC
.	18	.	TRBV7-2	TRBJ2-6	CASSVRGGGISGANVLTF	TGTGCCAGCAGCGTAAGGGGTGGGGGGATCTCTGGGGCCAACGTCCTGACTTTC
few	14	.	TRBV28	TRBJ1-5	CASSLPGQNQPQHF	TGTGCCAGCAGTTTACCAGGACAGAATCAGCCCCAGCATTTT
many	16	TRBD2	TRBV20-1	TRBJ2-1	CSARDGSGRSYNEQFF	TGCAGTGCTAGAGATGGGAGCGGGAGATCGTACAATGAGCAGTTCTTC
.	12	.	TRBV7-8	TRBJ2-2	CASSPPPGELFF	TGTGCCAGCAGTCCCCCCCCCGGGGAGCTGTTTTTT
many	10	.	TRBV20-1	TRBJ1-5	CSARDSTQHF	TGCAGTGCTAGAGACAGTACCCAGCATTTT
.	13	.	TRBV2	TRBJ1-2	CASSEGSLGGYTF	TGTGCCAGCAGTGAAGGCAGTCTAGGGGGCTACACCTTC
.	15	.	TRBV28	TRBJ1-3	CASSLYRMRGNTIYF	TGTGCCAGCAGTTTATACAGGATGAGAGGAAACACCATATATTTT
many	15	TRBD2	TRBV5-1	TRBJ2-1	CASSSLGREGLEQFF	TGCGCCAGCAGCTCCCTAGGGCGGGAGGGCCTTGAGCAGTTCTTC
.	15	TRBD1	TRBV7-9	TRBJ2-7	CASSLLGQGTDEQYF	TGTGCCAGCAGCTTACTAGGACAGGGGACTGACGAGCAGTACTTC
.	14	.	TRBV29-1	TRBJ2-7	CSATSDASSYEQCF	TGCAGCGCTACCTCAGACGCGAGCTCCTACGAGCAGTGCTTC
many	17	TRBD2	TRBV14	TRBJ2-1	CASSLRLAGASYNEQFF	TGTGCCAGCAGCCTCCGACTAGCGGGGGCTTCCTACAATGAGCAGTTCTTC
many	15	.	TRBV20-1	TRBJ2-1	CSARGLRSSYNEQFF	TGCAGTGCTAGAGGTCTTAGGAGCTCCTACAATGAGCAGTTCTTC
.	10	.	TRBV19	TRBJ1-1	CASGFTEAFF	TGTGCCAGTGGGTTCACTGAAGCTTTCTTT